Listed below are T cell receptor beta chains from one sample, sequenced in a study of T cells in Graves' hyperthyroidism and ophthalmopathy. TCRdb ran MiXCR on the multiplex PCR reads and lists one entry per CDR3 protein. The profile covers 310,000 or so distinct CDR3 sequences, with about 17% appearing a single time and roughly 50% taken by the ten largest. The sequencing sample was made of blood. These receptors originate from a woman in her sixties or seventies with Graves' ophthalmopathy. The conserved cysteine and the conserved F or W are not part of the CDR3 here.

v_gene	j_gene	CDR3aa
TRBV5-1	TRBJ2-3	ASSFSTDTQY
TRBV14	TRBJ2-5	ASSQDGVETQY
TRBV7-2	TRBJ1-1	ASSLGRGSGLGTEAF
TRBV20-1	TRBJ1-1	SASQGVIEAF
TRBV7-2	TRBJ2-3	ASSLALTRADTQY
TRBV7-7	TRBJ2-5	ASSSLAGGLQFQETQY
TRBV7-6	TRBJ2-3	ASSLGGGFPDTQY
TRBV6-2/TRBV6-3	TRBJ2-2	ASSTNSVNTGELF
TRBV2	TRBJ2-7	ASSETSGRYEQY
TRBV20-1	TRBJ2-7	SARGTRSSYEQY
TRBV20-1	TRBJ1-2	SAEKTGFYGYT
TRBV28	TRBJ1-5	ASSSRLTKGQPQH
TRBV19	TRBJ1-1	ASSTWDGNTEAF
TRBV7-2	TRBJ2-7	ASSSKGRDEQY
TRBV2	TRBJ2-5	ASSPYDQSRLY
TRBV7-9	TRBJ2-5	ASSSQSGARETQY
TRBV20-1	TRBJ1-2	SARSEMDYGYT
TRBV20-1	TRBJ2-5	SAREASQGKETQY
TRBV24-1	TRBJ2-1	ATSDRTSGREYNEQF
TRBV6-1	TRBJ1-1	ASSPVRGGTEAF
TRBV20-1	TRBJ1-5	SAGTGGNQPQH
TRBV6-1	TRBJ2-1	ASSYEGLGNNEQF
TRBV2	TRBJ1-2	ASSESRVGYT